The 25 T cell receptor beta chains below were found in one sample sequenced in a study of cytomegalovirus exposure and HLA in healthy donors. Libraries were prepared by immunoSEQ multiplex PCR; TCRdb keeps only in-frame clonotypes and omits some of them. This sample has about 130,000 clones, with 95% to 97% found just once. Sequenced sample: PBMCs. The receptors stem from a man between 18 and 35 years old in good health and CMV-seronegative.

The chain couples TRBV28 to TRBJ2-5; D may be TRBD2 (6 bases). Germline assignment: CDR1 MDHEN and CDR2 SYDVKM. This CDR3 region has 15 residues. The ends were cut back, 4 bases at V and 5 bases at J, with 17 bases in the middle. CDR3: CASSSLGGIRETQYF. CDR3 sequence (DNA): TGTGCCAGCAGTTCCCTCGGAGGGATAAGGGAGACCCAGTACTTC.

The CDR3 nucleotides are TGTGCCAGCATGAGGTCCCAGGGGGCGAATGAGCAGTTCTTC. It yields the protein CASMRSQGANEQFF. This rearrangement joins TRBV2 to TRBJ2-1; TRBD1 matches 8 bases. V was pared by 7 bases and J by 7 bases, with 9 bases of the junction left unmatched. Germline CDR1 and CDR2: SNHLY and FYNNEI. There are 14 residues in the CDR3. Based on the CDR3 plus reference TRBV2 and TRBJ2-1, the full variable domain is EPEVTQTPSHQVTQMGQEVILRCVPISNHLYFYWYRQILGQKVEFLVSFYNNEISEKSEIFDDQFSVERPDGSNFTLKIRSTKLEDSAMYFCASMRSQGANEQFFGPGTRLTVL.

The chain carries TRBV28 and TRBJ2-2; possibly TRBD1 for D (6 bases). The CDR3 spans 14 residues. The germline V gene has CDR1 MDHEN and CDR2 SYDVKM. Between the trimmed V and J ends, which lost 3 bases and 6 bases, there was a span of 11 bases. Written as DNA, the CDR3 is TGTGCCAGCAGTTTGTGGGACAACCCCGGGGAGCTGTTTTTT. Its translation is CASSLWDNPGELFF.

The V call is TRBV6-5, the J call TRBJ1-1; tentative D call: TRBD1 (6 bases). V gave up 6 bases and J gave up 5 bases, with 16 bases separating them. This CDR3 region has 14 residues. Per germline, CDR1 MNHEY and CDR2 SVGAGI. For the CDR3, the DNA is TGTGCCAGCAGCCTACTCCGGACAGAAACTGAAGCTTTCTTT. This translates into CASSLLRTETEAFF.

This chain uses TRBV4-2 with TRBJ1-4; 7 bases map to TRBD1. CDR1 and CDR2 from the germline V gene are LGHNA and YNFKEQ. V dropped 2 bases and J dropped 14; count of bases not matched to a gene: 8. The CDR3 totals 13 residues. The CDR3 region is CASSQLVGQDLFF. The CDR3 DNA follows: TGTGCCAGCAGCCAACTTGTAGGACAGGACCTGTTTTTT.

The chain links TRBV7-2 to TRBJ2-2; D possibly corresponds to TRBD1 (6 bases). Germline CDR1 reads SGHTA; CDR2 reads FQGNSA. The CDR3 consists of 14 residues. With 5 bases removed from V and 6 bases from J, the gap between germline ends came to 13 bases. CDR3 in amino acids: CASSPRTAPGELFF. CDR3 coding DNA: TGTGCCAGCAGCCCTCGGACAGCTCCCGGGGAGCTGTTTTTT. Together with reference TRBV7-2 and TRBJ2-2, the CDR3 gives the full variable domain: GAGVSQSPSNKVTEKGKDVELRCDPISGHTALYWYRQSLGQGLEFLIYFQGNSAPDKSGLPSDRFSAERTGGSVSTLTIQRTQQEDSAVYLCASSPRTAPGELFFGEGSRLTVL.

V gene TRBV28 combines with J gene TRBJ2-7; maybe TRBD1 (5 bases). With 8 bases removed from V and 2 bases from J, the gap between germline ends came to 13 bases. Germline V gives CDR1 MDHEN, CDR2 SYDVKM. The CDR3 runs to 13 residues. The CDR3 here is CASVTGFPYEQYF. The CDR3 DNA reads TGTGCCAGCGTTACAGGATTTCCCTACGAGCAGTACTTC.

The chain carries TRBV4-3 and TRBJ2-1; TRBD2 agrees at 8 bases. The CDR3 has 17 residues. CDR1 and CDR2 (germline): LGHNA, YSLEER. Trimming took 3 bases from V and 3 from J; bases not matched to a gene: 10. The CDR3 coding sequence is TGCGCCAGCAGCCAGACTGTCCGGGAGGGCCACTACAATGAGCAGTTCTTC. Protein sequence: CASSQTVREGHYNEQFF.

The chain combines TRBV28 with TRBJ1-1, with 9 bases identical to TRBD1. The CDR3 runs to 14 residues. Per germline, CDR1 MDHEN and CDR2 SYDVKM. Trimming cost V 7 bases and J 1 base; bases outside gene matches: 4. This CDR3 reads CASTRDRANTEAFF. For the CDR3, the DNA is TGTGCCAGCACCAGGGACAGGGCGAACACTGAAGCTTTCTTT.

This rearrangement joins TRBV7-9 to TRBJ2-1, with 14 bases lining up with TRBD2. V shed 6 bases and J 7 bases; nucleotides not matched to a gene: 11. The V gene's germline CDR1 is SEHNR and CDR2 FQNEAQ (reference sequence). The CDR3 consists of 17 residues. The CDR3 sequence: CASSSRLAGGPSNEQFF. For the CDR3, the DNA is TGTGCCAGCAGTTCCCGACTAGCGGGAGGGCCCTCTAATGAGCAGTTCTTC.

V and J are TRBV19 and TRBJ2-5; no reliable D call. The CDR3 is 14 amino acids. V was cut by 1 base and J by 1 base, with 7 bases left in between. Germline lookup yields CDR1 LNHDA and CDR2 SQIVND (reference sequence). CDR3 sequence (DNA): TGTGCCAGTAGTATAGTTCCCGGCCAAGAGACCCAGTACTTC. This codes for CASSIVPGQETQYF.

The rearrangement links TRBV7-3 to TRBJ2-5, with D hard to call. V was cut by 5 bases and J by 7 bases, with 11 bases left in between. This CDR3 comprises 12 residues. From germline, CDR1 is SGHTA and CDR2 FQGTGA. CDR3: CASSMISGTQYF. CDR3 coding DNA: TGTGCCAGCAGCATGATTTCAGGGACCCAGTACTTC.

V and J are TRBV5-1 and TRBJ1-1, with a weak D call TRBD1 (5 bases). The CDR3 runs 13 residues. The germline CDR1 and CDR2 sequences are SGHRS and YFSETQ. Trimming shortened V by 5 bases and J by 4 bases, and 12 bases separated the two germline ends. CDR3 sequence (DNA): TGCGCCAGCAGAATAGGGGTGGTCACTGAAGCTTTCTTT. Protein: CASRIGVVTEAFF.

The chain is built from TRBV29-1 and TRBJ2-7, with D tentatively TRBD2 (6 bases). CDR3 length equals 13 residues. Germline loops: CDR1 SQVTM, CDR2 ANQGSEA. The V gene lost 4 bases and the J gene lost 1 base, with 11 bases spanning the gap. Here the CDR3 reads CSVGRAGSYEQYF. The CDR3 region has the DNA TGCAGCGTTGGCAGGGCGGGGTCCTACGAGCAGTACTTC.

V and J are TRBV7-2 and TRBJ2-1; 10 bases fit TRBD2. This CDR3 has 17 amino acids. V was clipped by 4 bases and J by 5 bases; unmatched bases: 11. CDR1 and CDR2 from the germline V gene are SGHTA and FQGNSA. This CDR3 reads CASSSSLLAGRNNEQFF. CDR3 nucleotides: TGTGCCAGCAGCTCCAGCCTACTAGCGGGACGAAACAATGAGCAGTTCTTC. Using reference TRBV7-2 and TRBJ2-1 for the parts outside the CDR3, the full variable domain is GAGVSQSPSNKVTEKGKDVELRCDPISGHTALYWYRQSLGQGLEFLIYFQGNSAPDKSGLPSDRFSAERTGGSVSTLTIQRTQQEDSAVYLCASSSSLLAGRNNEQFFGPGTRLTVL.

This chain connects TRBV9 to TRBJ2-7; D is uncertain. Germline-derived CDR1 and CDR2 are SGDLS and YYNGEE. The germline V and J ends were trimmed by 0 bases and 2 bases, with 12 bases remaining between them. This CDR3 has 15 amino acids. Here the CDR3 reads CASSVASHGAYEQYF. CDR3 bases: TGTGCCAGCAGCGTAGCTTCTCACGGAGCCTACGAGCAGTACTTC.

The DNA for the CDR3 is TGTGCCAGCAGCTTAGTAGACAGCGAGCAGTACTTC. Encoded protein: CASSLVDSEQYF. This chain uses TRBV11-2 with TRBJ2-7, with D perhaps matching TRBD1 (5 bases). The CDR3 is 12 amino acids. The V gene's germline CDR1 is SGHAT and CDR2 FQNNGV. Trimming left V 1 base short and J 6 bases short, with 7 bases between. Full variable domain (rest looked up from reference TRBV11-2 and TRBJ2-7): EAGVAQSPRYKIIEKRQSVAFWCNPISGHATLYWYQQILGQGPKLLIQFQNNGVVDDSQLPKDRFSAERLKGVDSTLKIQPAKLEDSAVYLCASSLVDSEQYFGPGTRLTVT.

This chain connects TRBV13 to TRBJ1-1; 7 bases are shared with TRBD1. Germline CDR1 PRHDT, CDR2 FYEKMQ (reference sequence). The CDR3 loop spans 17 amino acids. V gave up 3 bases and J gave up 7 bases; unmatched junction bases: 17. The CDR3 DNA reads TGTGCCAGCAGCTTTATACAGGGGTACGCACGTGGAAGTGAAGCTTTCTTT. Protein product: CASSFIQGYARGSEAFF.

The count of this clone is one. CDR3 sequence: CASSVADRVFEQYF. CDR3 coding DNA: TGTGCCAGCAGTGTGGCGGACAGGGTTTTCGAGCAGTACTTC. The V and J genes are TRBV2 and TRBJ2-7; TRBD1 matches 8 bases. CDR1 is SNHLY and CDR2 is FYNNEI in the germline V gene. V gave up 4 bases and J gave up 6 bases; unmatched junction bases: 8. CDR3 length equals 14 residues.

This clone was counted a few times. The chain employs TRBV7-9 and TRBJ2-7, with 9 bases that match TRBD1. Germline V CDR1 and CDR2: SEHNR, FQNEAQ (reference sequence). V lost 3 bases, J lost 3 bases, and 6 bases stayed unmatched. The CDR3 covers 15 residues. The CDR3 sequence is CASSLGQGGIYEQYF. CDR3 DNA sequence: TGTGCCAGCAGCTTGGGACAGGGTGGAATCTACGAGCAGTACTTC.

The chain couples TRBV4-3 to TRBJ1-2; TRBD1 is a possible D gene (6 bases). Trimming cost V 0 bases and J 6 bases, with 20 bases left between them. The germline gives CDR1 LGHNA, CDR2 YSLEER. The CDR3 consists of 17 residues. CDR3 region: CASSQDRLPKGVDGYTF. DNA of the CDR3: TGCGCCAGCAGCCAAGATCGCCTCCCAAAGGGGGTAGATGGCTACACCTTC.

The chain combines TRBV19 with TRBJ1-5, with D possibly TRBD1 on 6 matching bases. Per the germline V gene, CDR1 is LNHDA and CDR2 is SQIVND (reference sequence). This CDR3 spans 20 amino acids. V was clipped by 5 bases and J by 1 base, with 27 bases between them. This CDR3 reads CASSFWSMSHRDGSNQPQHF. The CDR3 region has the DNA TGTGCCAGTAGTTTCTGGTCCATGTCACACAGGGACGGGAGCAATCAGCCCCAGCATTTT.

The chain carries TRBV9 and TRBJ2-7; D is unclear. The V gene's germline CDR1 is SGDLS and CDR2 YYNGEE. The CDR3 has 13 amino acids. The V end lost 3 bases, the J end lost 0 bases, and 7 bases lay between the germline ends. The DNA of the CDR3 is TGTGCCAGCAGCGCCGGTTCCTCCTACGAGCAGTACTTC. It translates to CASSAGSSYEQYF.

This clone was counted only a few times. This chain links TRBV7-2 with TRBJ2-7, with no clear D. CDR1 and CDR2 from the germline V gene are SGHTA and FQGNSA. This CDR3 has 12 residues. V was trimmed by 0 bases and J by 7 bases, leaving 7 bases between them. Here the CDR3 reads CASSLAQREQYF. The CDR3 bases are TGTGCCAGCAGCTTAGCGCAACGGGAGCAGTACTTC.

The chain combines TRBV2 with TRBJ1-5, with D perhaps TRBD1 (5 bases). CDR1 SNHLY and CDR2 FYNNEI come from the germline V gene. CDR3 size: 15 residues. V lost 6 bases, J lost 2 bases, and 14 bases lay in between. In DNA form, the CDR3 reads TGTGCCAGCAGGGGGGAGGTCCATGGCAATCAGCCCCAGCATTTT. Its translation: CASRGEVHGNQPQHF.